A selection of T cell receptor beta chains follows, all from one sample in a study of blood T cell repertoires in COVID-19. The table came from immunoSEQ multiplex PCR; TCRdb's copy has only in-frame clones and leaves some out. The table shows around 13,000 clones, with 73% occurring only once. Source material: peripheral blood. The source of these receptors is a human donor in a cohort sampled during active COVID-19. Both conserved end residues are part of each CDR3. A D gene is named only where the DNA matches it firmly. Clone size is stated in some rows and not others, as once, few, many or a class when expanded.

cdr3_length	d_call	clone_size	v_call	j_call	cdr3_aa	cdr3_nt
17	TRBD1	once	TRBV11-3	TRBJ2-7	CASSLGIGGQGLEEQYF	TGTGCCAGCAGCTTAGGGATCGGCGGACAGGGGCTGGAGGAGCAGTACTTC
13	-	-	TRBV18	TRBJ1-6	CASSPKGDSPLHF	TGTGCCAGCTCACCGAAAGGGGATTCACCCCTCCACTTT
14	-	few	TRBV21-1	TRBJ1-6	CASSPGTGESPLHF	TGTGCCAGCAGCCCCGGGACAGGGGAATCACCCCTCCACTTT
14	-	-	TRBV7-9	TRBJ1-3	CASSQQDSGNTIYF	TGTGCCAGCAGCCAACAGGACTCTGGAAACACCATATATTTT
11	-	-	TRBV6-5	TRBJ1-2	CASSTREGYTF	TGTGCCAGCTCTACCAGGGAAGGCTACACCTTC
12	-	-	TRBV3-1/TRBV3-2	TRBJ2-3	CASSQLGETQYF	TGTGCCAGCAGCCAACTAGGAGAGACGCAGTATTTT
18	-	-	TRBV28	TRBJ2-1	CASPSPSPGTSLVDEQFF	TGTGCCAGCCCTTCCCCATCTCCGGGAACGTCCCTAGTGGATGAGCAGTTCTTC
11	-	-	TRBV20-1	TRBJ2-7	CSASRPVEQYF	TGCAGTGCTAGCCGCCCGGTCGAGCAGTACTTC
18	TRBD2	-	TRBV9	TRBJ2-1	CASRRRLAGGLLYNEQFF	TGTGCCAGCAGAAGAAGGCTAGCGGGAGGATTACTATACAATGAGCAGTTCTTC
18	-	-	TRBV28	TRBJ2-6	CASSFGGTAFSGANVLTF	TGTGCCAGCAGTTTCGGCGGGACAGCCTTCTCTGGGGCCAACGTCCTGACTTTC
17	TRBD2	-	TRBV7-2	TRBJ2-1	CASSLMASGRAGNEQFF	TGTGCCAGCAGCTTAATGGCTAGCGGGAGGGCGGGCAATGAGCAGTTCTTC
13	-	medium-sized	TRBV28	TRBJ1-4	CASSLLSGSKLFF	TGTGCCAGCAGTTTATTATCGGGATCAAAACTGTTTTTT
14	TRBD2	-	TRBV5-4	TRBJ2-7	CASSSVAGAYEQYF	TGTGCCAGCAGCTCGGTAGCGGGAGCCTACGAGCAGTACTTC
13	-	-	TRBV19	TRBJ1-6	CATRKGSNSPLHF	TGTGCCACCCGGAAGGGGTCCAATTCACCCCTCCACTTT
14	-	hyperexpanded	TRBV24-1	TRBJ2-5	CATSDWGISETQYF	TGTGCCACCAGTGATTGGGGCATTTCGGAGACCCAGTACTTC
14	-	-	TRBV3-1/TRBV3-2	TRBJ2-2	CASSQGAGTGELFF	TGTGCCAGCAGCCAAGGAGCAGGGACCGGGGAGCTGTTTTTT
19	TRBD2	-	TRBV7-8	TRBJ2-3	CASSPRLAGGKGGTDTQYF	TGTGCCAGCAGCCCTCGACTAGCGGGGGGAAAGGGGGGCACAGATACGCAGTATTTT
13	-	-	TRBV5-4	TRBJ2-1	CASSSLKEGEQFF	TGTGCCAGCAGCTCCCTCAAAGAGGGTGAGCAGTTCTTC
13	-	-	TRBV9	TRBJ2-1	CASSPQVGGRQFF	TGTGCCAGCAGCCCACAGGTGGGGGGACGGCAGTTCTTC
14	TRBD1	few	TRBV5-1	TRBJ2-7	CASSFWTGRYEQYF	TGCGCCAGCAGCTTTTGGACAGGGCGCTACGAGCAGTACTTC
15	TRBD1	-	TRBV14	TRBJ1-2	CASSQLDRGSDGYTF	TGTGCCAGCAGCCAACTTGACAGGGGGAGTGATGGCTACACCTTC
14	-	-	TRBV7-3	TRBJ2-3	CASSLQGGTDTQYF	TGTGCCAGCAGCCTACAGGGAGGCACAGATACGCAGTATTTT
14	TRBD1	-	TRBV5-3	TRBJ2-5	CARSRGQGETWVYF	TGTGCCAGAAGCCGGGGACAGGGGGAGACTTGGGTGTACTTC
15	-	once	TRBV5-6	TRBJ2-7	CASSQLVGVTYEQYF	TGTGCCAGCAGCCAGTTAGTCGGGGTCACATACGAGCAGTACTTC
15	TRBD1	-	TRBV14	TRBJ1-4	CASSQKQGPGEKLFF	TGTGCCAGCAGCCAAAAACAGGGGCCTGGTGAAAAACTGTTTTTT
12	-	-	TRBV11-2	TRBJ1-1	CASSSNTGSAFF	TGTGCCAGCAGCTCCAACACGGGTAGCGCTTTCTTT
16	-	-	TRBV15	TRBJ2-7	CATSRDLPGQGYEQYF	TGTGCCACCAGCAGAGATCTCCCCGGGCAGGGGTACGAGCAGTACTTC
15	TRBD2	-	TRBV6-1	TRBJ2-7	CASSEGLAQRGEQYF	TGTGCCAGCAGTGAAGGTCTAGCGCAGCGGGGCGAGCAGTACTTC
16	-	-	TRBV28	TRBJ1-1	CASSLPGQGVNTEAFF	TGTGCCAGCAGTTTACCTGGGCAGGGTGTGAACACTGAAGCTTTCTTT
13	TRBD2	-	TRBV29-1	TRBJ2-7	CSVRTSGRHEQYF	TGCAGCGTCCGGACTAGCGGGAGACATGAGCAGTACTTC
15	-	-	TRBV6-5	TRBJ1-2	CASSYHRSANYGYTF	TGTGCCAGCAGTTACCACAGGTCCGCTAACTATGGCTACACCTTC
14	TRBD1	-	TRBV7-9	TRBJ1-2	CASSPRTGNYGYTF	TGTGCCAGCAGCCCACGGACAGGGAACTATGGCTACACCTTC
18	TRBD2	-	TRBV19	TRBJ2-3	CATAGRGRGLAGTDTQYF	TGTGCCACCGCCGGCAGGGGGCGAGGACTAGCGGGAACAGATACGCAGTATTTT
13	-	-	TRBV7-6	TRBJ1-1	CASSLTQNTEAFF	TGTGCCAGCAGCTTGACACAGAACACTGAAGCTTTCTTT
15	-	-	TRBV7-2	TRBJ2-7	CASKTTPSGAGEQYF	TGTGCCAGCAAGACCACCCCCAGCGGAGCCGGGGAGCAGTACTTC
14	-	-	TRBV6-5	TRBJ2-7	CASSMGGRDYEQYF	TGTGCCAGCAGTATGGGGGGGCGCGACTACGAGCAGTACTTC
14	-	few	TRBV6-1	TRBJ1-5	CASSEGGGGQPQHF	TGTGCCAGCAGTGAAGGTGGAGGAGGCCAGCCCCAGCATTTT
14	-	once	TRBV28	TRBJ1-1	CASSPRWGIAEAFF	TGTGCCAGCAGCCCCAGGTGGGGCATCGCTGAAGCTTTCTTT
12	TRBD1	few	TRBV10-3	TRBJ1-1	CAIKDRETEAFF	TGTGCCATCAAGGACAGGGAAACTGAAGCTTTCTTT
13	-	medium-sized	TRBV3-1/TRBV3-2	TRBJ1-1	CASSQRGKTEAFF	TGTGCCAGCAGCCAAAGGGGGAAAACTGAAGCTTTCTTT
14	-	-	TRBV9	TRBJ1-4	CASSAWRDNEKLFF	TGTGCCAGCAGCGCCTGGAGAGATAATGAAAAACTGTTTTTT
12	TRBD1	-	TRBV10-3	TRBJ2-7	CATGQGPYEQYF	TGTGCCACCGGACAGGGTCCCTACGAGCAGTACTTC
15	TRBD1	-	TRBV18	TRBJ2-7	CASSPITGETYEQYF	TGTGCCAGCTCACCAATAACAGGGGAGACCTACGAGCAGTACTTC
15	TRBD2	-	TRBV30	TRBJ2-7	CAWSGSGRAPYEQYF	TGTGCCTGGAGTGGTAGCGGGAGGGCCCCCTACGAGCAGTACTTC
15	TRBD1	few	TRBV18	TRBJ1-2	CASSVGQGFNYGYTF	TGTGCCAGCTCAGTTGGACAGGGATTTAACTATGGCTACACCTTC
15	TRBD1	-	TRBV18	TRBJ1-1	CASSPQGALNTEAFF	TGTGCCAGCTCACCGCAGGGGGCATTGAACACTGAAGCTTTCTTT
12	-	-	TRBV25-1	TRBJ2-3	CASRGGTDTQYF	TGTGCCAGCAGAGGAGGAACAGATACGCAGTATTTT
15	TRBD2	-	TRBV6-5	TRBJ2-7	CASSDGASGSYEQYF	TGTGCCAGCAGCGATGGGGCTAGCGGGAGCTACGAGCAGTACTTC
15	-	-	TRBV5-1	TRBJ1-6	CASSLASQGRSPLHF	TGCGCCAGCAGCTTGGCCTCGCAGGGCCGCTCACCCCTCCACTTT
15	TRBD1	-	TRBV27	TRBJ2-1	CASSTPGTGHNEQFF	TGTGCCAGCAGTACGCCGGGGACAGGGCACAATGAGCAGTTCTTC
13	-	-	TRBV3-1/TRBV3-2	TRBJ2-3	CASSPLNTDTQYF	TGTGCCAGCAGCCCCTTAAACACAGATACGCAGTATTTT
15	-	few	TRBV6-5	TRBJ1-3	CASSRDSMRGNTIYF	TGTGCCAGCAGCCGAGACAGTATGAGAGGAAACACCATATATTTT
13	-	-	TRBV18	TRBJ2-5	CASSPGLGETQYF	TGTGCCAGCTCACCAGGACTCGGGGAGACCCAGTACTTC
15	-	-	TRBV19	TRBJ2-7	CASSIGLDSSYEQYF	TGTGCCAGTAGTATAGGTTTGGACAGCTCCTACGAGCAGTACTTC
15	TRBD1	-	TRBV28	TRBJ2-7	CASSSTGTGFTEQYF	TGTGCCAGCAGTTCGACCGGGACAGGGTTTACAGAGCAGTACTTC
16	-	-	TRBV7-6	TRBJ1-6	CASSLGRGGLNSPLHF	TGTGCCAGCAGCTTAGGTAGGGGAGGTCTTAATTCACCCCTCCACTTT
16	-	-	TRBV27	TRBJ2-1	CASSGAGKSSYNEQFF	TGTGCCAGCAGTGGGGCGGGGAAAAGCTCCTACAATGAGCAGTTCTTC
15	TRBD1	-	TRBV5-1	TRBJ1-4	CASSIGGTGGEKLFF	TGCGCCAGCAGCATTGGTGGGACAGGAGGCGAAAAACTGTTTTTT
16	TRBD2	-	TRBV5-1	TRBJ2-1	CASSSQLSGGYNEQFF	TGCGCCAGCAGCTCCCAGTTGTCGGGGGGCTACAATGAGCAGTTCTTC